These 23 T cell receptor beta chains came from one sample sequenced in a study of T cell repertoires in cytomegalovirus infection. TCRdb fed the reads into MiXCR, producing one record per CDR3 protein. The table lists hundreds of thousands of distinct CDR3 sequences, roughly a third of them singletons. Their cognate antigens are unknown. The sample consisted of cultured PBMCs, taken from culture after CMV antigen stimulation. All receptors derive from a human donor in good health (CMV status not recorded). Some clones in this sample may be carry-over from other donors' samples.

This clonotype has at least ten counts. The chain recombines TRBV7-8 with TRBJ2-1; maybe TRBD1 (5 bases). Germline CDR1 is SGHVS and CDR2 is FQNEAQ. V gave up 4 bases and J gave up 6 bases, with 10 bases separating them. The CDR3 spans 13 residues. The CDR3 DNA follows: TGTGCCAGCAGCTCTAGGACAATCAATGAGCAGTTCTTC. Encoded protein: CASSSRTINEQFF.

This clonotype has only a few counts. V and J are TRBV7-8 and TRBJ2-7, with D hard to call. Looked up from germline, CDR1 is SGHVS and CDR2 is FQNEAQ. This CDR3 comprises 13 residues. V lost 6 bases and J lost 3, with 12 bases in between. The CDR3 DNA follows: TGTGCCAGCAGTACTCTCCGGCTCTACGAGCAGTACTTC. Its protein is CASSTLRLYEQYF.

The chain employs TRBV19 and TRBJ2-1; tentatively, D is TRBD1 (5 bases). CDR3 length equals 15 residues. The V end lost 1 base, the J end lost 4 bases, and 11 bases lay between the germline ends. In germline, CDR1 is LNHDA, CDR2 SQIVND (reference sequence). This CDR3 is CASSIGGSLYNEQFF. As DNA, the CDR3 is TGTGCCAGTAGTATAGGGGGCTCCCTATACAATGAGCAGTTCTTC. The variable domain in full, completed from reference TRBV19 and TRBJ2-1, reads DGGITQSPKYLFRKEGQNVTLSCEQNLNHDAMYWYRQDPGQGLRLIYYSQIVNDFQKGDIAEGYSVSREKKESFPLTVTSAQKNPTAFYLCASSIGGSLYNEQFFGPGTRLTVL.

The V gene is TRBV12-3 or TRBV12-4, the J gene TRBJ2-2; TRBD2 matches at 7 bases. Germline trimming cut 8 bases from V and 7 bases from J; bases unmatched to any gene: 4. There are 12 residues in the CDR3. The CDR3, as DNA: TGTGCCAGCGGCGGGAGTTTCGGGGAGCTGTTTTTT. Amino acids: CASGGSFGELFF.

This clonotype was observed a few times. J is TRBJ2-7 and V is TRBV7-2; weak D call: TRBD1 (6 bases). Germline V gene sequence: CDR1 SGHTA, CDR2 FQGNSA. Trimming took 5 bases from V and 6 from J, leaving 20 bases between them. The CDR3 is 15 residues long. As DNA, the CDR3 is TGTGCCAGCAGCACCCGGACAGATCTGGGACGCGAGCAGTACTTC. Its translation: CASSTRTDLGREQYF.

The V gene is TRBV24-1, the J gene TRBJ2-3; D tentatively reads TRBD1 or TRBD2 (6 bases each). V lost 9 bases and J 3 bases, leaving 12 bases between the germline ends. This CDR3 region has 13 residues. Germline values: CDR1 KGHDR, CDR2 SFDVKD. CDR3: CATLTGGTDTQYF. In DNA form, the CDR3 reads TGTGCCACCCTGACAGGAGGGACAGATACGCAGTATTTT.

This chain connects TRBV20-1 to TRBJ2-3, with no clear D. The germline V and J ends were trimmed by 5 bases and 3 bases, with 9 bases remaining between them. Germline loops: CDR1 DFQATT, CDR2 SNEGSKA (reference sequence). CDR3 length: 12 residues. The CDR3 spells CSAPSHTDTQYF. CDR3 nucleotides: TGCAGTGCTCCTAGTCATACAGATACGCAGTATTTT.

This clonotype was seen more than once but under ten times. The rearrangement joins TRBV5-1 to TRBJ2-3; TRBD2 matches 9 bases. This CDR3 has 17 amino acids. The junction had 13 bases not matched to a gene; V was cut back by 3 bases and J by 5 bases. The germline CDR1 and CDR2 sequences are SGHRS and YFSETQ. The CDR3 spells CASSSGPGGGAQDTQYF. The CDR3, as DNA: TGCGCCAGCAGCTCGGGACCTGGCGGGGGGGCCCAAGATACGCAGTATTTT.

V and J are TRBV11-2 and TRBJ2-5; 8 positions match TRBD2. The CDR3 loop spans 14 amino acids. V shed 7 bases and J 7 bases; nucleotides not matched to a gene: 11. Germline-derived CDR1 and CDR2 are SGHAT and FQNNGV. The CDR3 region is CASTGGATGTTQYF. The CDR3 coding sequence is TGTGCCAGCACCGGGGGGGCTACCGGCACGACCCAGTACTTC.

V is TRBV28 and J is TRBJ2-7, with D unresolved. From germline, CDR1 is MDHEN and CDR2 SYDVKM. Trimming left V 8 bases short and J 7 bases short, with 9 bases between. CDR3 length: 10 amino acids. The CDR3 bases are TGTGCCAGCCAACGAGAGGAGCAGTACTTC. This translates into CASQREEQYF.

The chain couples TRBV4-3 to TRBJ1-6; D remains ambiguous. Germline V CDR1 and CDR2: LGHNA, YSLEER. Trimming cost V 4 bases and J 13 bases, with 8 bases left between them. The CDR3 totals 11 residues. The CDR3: CASSPPPPLHF. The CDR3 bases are TGCGCCAGCAGCCCTCCGCCCCCCCTCCACTTT.

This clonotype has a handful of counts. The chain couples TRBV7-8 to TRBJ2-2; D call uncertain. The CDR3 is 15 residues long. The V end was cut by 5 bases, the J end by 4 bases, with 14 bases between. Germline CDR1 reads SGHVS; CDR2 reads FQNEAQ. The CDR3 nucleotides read TGTGCCAGCAGCCCCCACGGTTGGGGCACCGGGGAGCTGTTTTTT. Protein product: CASSPHGWGTGELFF.

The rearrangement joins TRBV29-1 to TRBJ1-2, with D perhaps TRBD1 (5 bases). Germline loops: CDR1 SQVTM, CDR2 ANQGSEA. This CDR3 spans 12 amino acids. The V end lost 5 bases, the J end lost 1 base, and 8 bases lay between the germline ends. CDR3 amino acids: CSVQTDNYGYTF. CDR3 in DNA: TGCAGCGTTCAGACAGATAACTATGGCTACACCTTC. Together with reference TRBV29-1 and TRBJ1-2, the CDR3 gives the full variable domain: SAVISQKPSRDICQRGTSLTIQCQVDSQVTMMFWYRQQPGQSLTLIATANQGSEATYESGFVIDKFPISRPNLTFSTLTVSNMSPEDSSIYLCSVQTDNYGYTFGSGTRLTVV.

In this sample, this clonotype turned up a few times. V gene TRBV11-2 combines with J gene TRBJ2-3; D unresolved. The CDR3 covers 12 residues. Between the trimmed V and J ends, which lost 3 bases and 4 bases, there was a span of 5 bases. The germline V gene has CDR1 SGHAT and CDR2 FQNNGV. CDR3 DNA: TGTGCCAGCAGCTTCATCCCAGATACGCAGTATTTT. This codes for CASSFIPDTQYF.

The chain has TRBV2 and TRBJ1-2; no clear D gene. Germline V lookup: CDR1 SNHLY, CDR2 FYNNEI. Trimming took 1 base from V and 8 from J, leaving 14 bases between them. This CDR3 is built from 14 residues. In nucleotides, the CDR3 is TGTGCCAGCAGTGAAGAAGAATCGCTGGGCGGCTACACCTTC. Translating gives CASSEEESLGGYTF.

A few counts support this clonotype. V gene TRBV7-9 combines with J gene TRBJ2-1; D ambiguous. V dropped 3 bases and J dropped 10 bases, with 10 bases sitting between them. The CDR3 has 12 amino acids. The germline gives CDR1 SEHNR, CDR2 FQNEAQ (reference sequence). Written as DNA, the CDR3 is TGTGCCAGCAGCTTTTTAGTAACCGAGCAGTTCTTC. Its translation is CASSFLVTEQFF. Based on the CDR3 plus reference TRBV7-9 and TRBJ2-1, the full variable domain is DTGVSQNPRHKITKRGQNVTFRCDPISEHNRLYWYRQTLGQGPEFLTYFQNEAQLEKSRLLSDRFSAERPKGSFSTLEIQRTEQGDSAMYLCASSFLVTEQFFGPGTRLTVL.

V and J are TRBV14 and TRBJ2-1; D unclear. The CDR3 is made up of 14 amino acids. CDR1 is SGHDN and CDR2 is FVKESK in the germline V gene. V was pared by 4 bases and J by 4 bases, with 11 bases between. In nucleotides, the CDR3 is TGTGCCAGCAGCCGTGAACAAGTTTACAATGAGCAGTTCTTC. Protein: CASSREQVYNEQFF.

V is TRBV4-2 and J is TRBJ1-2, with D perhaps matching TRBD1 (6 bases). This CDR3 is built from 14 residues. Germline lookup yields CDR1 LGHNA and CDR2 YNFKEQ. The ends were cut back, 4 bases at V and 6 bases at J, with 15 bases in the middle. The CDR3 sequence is CASSPLSRGDGYTF. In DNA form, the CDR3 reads TGTGCCAGCAGCCCTCTGTCCAGGGGAGATGGCTACACCTTC.

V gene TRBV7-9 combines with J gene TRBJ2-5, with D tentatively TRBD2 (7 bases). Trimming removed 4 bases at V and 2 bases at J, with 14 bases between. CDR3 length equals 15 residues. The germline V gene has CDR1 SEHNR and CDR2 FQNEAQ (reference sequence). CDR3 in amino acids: CASSSRGGEQETQYF. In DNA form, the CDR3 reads TGTGCCAGCAGCTCCAGGGGAGGGGAGCAAGAGACCCAGTACTTC. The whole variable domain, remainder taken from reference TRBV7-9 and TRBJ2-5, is DTGVSQNPRHKITKRGQNVTFRCDPISEHNRLYWYRQTLGQGPEFLTYFQNEAQLEKSRLLSDRFSAERPKGSFSTLEIQRTEQGDSAMYLCASSSRGGEQETQYFGPGTRLLVL.

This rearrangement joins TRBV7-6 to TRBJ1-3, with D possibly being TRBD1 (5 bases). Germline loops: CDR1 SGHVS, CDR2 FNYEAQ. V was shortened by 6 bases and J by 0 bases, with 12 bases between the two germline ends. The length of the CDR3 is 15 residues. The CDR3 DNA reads TGTGCCAGCAGTTTACGGGGCAGCTCTGGAAACACCATATATTTT. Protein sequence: CASSLRGSSGNTIYF. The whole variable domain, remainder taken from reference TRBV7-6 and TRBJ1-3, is GAGVSQSPRYKVTKRGQDVALRCDPISGHVSLYWYRQALGQGPEFLTYFNYEAQQDKSGLPNDRFSAERPEGSISTLTIQRTEQRDSAMYRCASSLRGSSGNTIYFGEGSWLTVV.

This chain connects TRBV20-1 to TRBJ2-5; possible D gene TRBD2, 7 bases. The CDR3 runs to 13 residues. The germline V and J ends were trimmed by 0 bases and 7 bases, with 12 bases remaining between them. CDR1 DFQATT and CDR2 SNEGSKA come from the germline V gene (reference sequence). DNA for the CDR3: TGCAGTGCTAGAGACCCAAGGGGGGGGACCCAGTACTTC. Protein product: CSARDPRGGTQYF.

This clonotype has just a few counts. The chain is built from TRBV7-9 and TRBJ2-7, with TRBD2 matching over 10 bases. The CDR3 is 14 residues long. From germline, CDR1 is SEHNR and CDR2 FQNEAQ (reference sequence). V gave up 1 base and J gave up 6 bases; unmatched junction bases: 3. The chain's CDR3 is CASSLESSGSEQYF. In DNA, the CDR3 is TGTGCCAGCAGCTTAGAGTCTAGCGGGAGCGAGCAGTACTTC.

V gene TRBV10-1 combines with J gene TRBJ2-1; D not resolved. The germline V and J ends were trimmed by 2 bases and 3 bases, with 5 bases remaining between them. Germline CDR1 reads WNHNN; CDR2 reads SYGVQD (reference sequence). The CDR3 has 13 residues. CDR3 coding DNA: TGCGCCAGCAGTGAGAAGGACTACAATGAGCAGTTCTTC. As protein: CASSEKDYNEQFF.